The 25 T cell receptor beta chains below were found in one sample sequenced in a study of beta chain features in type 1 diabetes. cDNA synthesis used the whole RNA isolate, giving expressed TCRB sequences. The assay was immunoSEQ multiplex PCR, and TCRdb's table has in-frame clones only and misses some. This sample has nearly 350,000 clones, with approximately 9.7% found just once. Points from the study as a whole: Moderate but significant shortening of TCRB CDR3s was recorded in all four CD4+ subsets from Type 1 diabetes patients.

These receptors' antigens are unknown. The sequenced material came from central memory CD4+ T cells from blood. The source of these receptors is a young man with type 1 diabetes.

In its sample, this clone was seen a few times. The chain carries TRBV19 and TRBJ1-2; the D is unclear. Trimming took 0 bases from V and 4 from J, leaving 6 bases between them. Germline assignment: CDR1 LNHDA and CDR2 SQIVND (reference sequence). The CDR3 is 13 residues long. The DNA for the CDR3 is TGTGCCAGTAGTATAGATGGCGGCTATGGCTACACCTTC. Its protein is CASSIDGGYGYTF.

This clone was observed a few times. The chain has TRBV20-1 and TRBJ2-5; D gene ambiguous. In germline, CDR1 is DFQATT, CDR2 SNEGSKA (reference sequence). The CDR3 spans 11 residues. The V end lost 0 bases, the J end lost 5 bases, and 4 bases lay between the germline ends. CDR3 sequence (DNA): TGCAGTGCTAGAGATGGGGAGACCCAGTACTTC. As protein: CSARDGETQYF.

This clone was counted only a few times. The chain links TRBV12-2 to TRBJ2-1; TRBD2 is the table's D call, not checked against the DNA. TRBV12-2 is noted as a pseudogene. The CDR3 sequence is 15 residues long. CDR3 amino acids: CASRLETSGDNEQFF. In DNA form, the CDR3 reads TGTGCAAGTCGCTTAGAAACTAGCGGAGACAATGAGCAGTTCTTC.

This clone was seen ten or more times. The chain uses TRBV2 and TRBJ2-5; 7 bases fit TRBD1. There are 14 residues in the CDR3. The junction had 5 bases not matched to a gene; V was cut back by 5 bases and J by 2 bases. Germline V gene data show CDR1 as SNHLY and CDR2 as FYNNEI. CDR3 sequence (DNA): TGTGCCAGCAGTTACAGGGGTATGCAAGAGACCCAGTACTTC. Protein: CASSYRGMQETQYF.

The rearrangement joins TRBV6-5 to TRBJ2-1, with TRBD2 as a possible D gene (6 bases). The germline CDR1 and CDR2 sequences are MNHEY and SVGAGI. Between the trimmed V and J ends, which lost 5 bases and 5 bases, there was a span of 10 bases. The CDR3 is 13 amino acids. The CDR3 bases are TGTGCCAGCAGTGAGCGGGCCCACAATGAGCAGTTCTTC. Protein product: CASSERAHNEQFF.

CDR3 sequence reads: CASSEQSSGANVLTF. DNA of the CDR3: TGTGCCAGCAGTGAACAGAGCTCGGGGGCCAACGTCCTGACTTTC. This rearrangement joins TRBV13 to TRBJ2-6; no definite D call. The CDR3 covers 15 residues. Trimming stripped 6 bases from V and 4 bases from J, with 13 bases between. CDR1 and CDR2 from the germline V gene are PRHDT and FYEKMQ (reference sequence).

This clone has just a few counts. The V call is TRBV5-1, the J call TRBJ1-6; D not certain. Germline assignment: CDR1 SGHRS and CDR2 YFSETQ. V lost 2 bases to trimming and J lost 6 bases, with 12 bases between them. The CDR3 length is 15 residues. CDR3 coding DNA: TGCGCCAGCAGCTTAAGTGACGAAGTTAATTCACCCCTCCACTTT. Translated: CASSLSDEVNSPLHF.

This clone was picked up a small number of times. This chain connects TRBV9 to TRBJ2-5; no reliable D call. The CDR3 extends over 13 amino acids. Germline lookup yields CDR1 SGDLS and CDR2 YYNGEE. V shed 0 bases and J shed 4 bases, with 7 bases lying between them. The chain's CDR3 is CASSVAVRETQYF. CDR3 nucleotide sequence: TGTGCCAGCAGCGTAGCTGTTAGAGAGACCCAGTACTTC.

The CDR3 spells CASSLRQGNQPQHF. CDR3 DNA sequence: TGTGCCAGCAGCCTTCGACAGGGGAATCAGCCCCAGCATTTT. The chain links TRBV7-2 to TRBJ1-5; TRBD1 agrees at 8 bases. V shed 5 bases, J shed 4 bases, and the junction held 4 bases outside the gene matches. In germline, CDR1 is SGHTA, CDR2 FQGNSA. The CDR3 consists of 14 residues.

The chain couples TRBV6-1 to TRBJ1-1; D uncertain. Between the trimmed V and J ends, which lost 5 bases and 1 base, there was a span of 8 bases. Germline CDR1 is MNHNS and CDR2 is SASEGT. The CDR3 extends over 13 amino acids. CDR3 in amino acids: CASSRTENTEAFF. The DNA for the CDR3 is TGTGCCAGCAGTAGAACAGAGAACACTGAAGCTTTCTTT.

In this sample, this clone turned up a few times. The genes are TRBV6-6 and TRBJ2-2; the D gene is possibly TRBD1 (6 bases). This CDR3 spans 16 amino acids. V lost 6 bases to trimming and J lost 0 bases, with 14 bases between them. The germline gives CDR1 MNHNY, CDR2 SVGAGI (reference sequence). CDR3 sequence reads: CASSKQGSSNTGELFF. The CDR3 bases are TGTGCCAGCAGCAAGCAGGGGTCCTCGAACACCGGGGAGCTGTTTTTT.

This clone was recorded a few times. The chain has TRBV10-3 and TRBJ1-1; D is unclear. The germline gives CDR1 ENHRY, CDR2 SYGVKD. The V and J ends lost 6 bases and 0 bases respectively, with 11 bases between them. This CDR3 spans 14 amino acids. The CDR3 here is CAISRGQVNTEAFF. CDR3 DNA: TGTGCCATCAGCCGCGGGCAGGTGAACACTGAAGCTTTCTTT.

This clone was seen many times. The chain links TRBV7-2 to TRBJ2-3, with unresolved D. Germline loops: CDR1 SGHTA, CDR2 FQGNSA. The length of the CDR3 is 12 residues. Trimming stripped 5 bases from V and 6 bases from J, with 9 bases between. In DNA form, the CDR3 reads TGTGCCAGCAGCGATAGTGGGGATACGCAGTATTTT. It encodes CASSDSGDTQYF.

CDR3 region: CASSPFSGANYGYTF. The CDR3 DNA is TGTGCCAGCAGCCCGTTTTCCGGGGCTAACTATGGCTACACCTTC. The rearrangement links TRBV7-9 to TRBJ1-2; D remains unclear. The CDR3 totals 15 residues. Germline V gene sequence: CDR1 SEHNR, CDR2 FQNEAQ (reference sequence). Trimming removed 5 bases at V and 0 bases at J, with 13 bases between.

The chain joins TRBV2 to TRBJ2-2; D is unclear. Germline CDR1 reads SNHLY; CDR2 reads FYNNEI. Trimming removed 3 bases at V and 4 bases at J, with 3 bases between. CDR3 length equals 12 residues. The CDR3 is CASSEPTGELFF. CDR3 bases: TGTGCCAGCAGTGAGCCCACCGGGGAGCTGTTTTTT.

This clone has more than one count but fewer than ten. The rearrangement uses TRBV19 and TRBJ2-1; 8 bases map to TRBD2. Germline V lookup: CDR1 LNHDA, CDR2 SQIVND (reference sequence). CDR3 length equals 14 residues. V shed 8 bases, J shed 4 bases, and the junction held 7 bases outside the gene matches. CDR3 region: CASETTSGYNEQFF. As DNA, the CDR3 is TGTGCCAGTGAGACTACTAGCGGATACAATGAGCAGTTCTTC.

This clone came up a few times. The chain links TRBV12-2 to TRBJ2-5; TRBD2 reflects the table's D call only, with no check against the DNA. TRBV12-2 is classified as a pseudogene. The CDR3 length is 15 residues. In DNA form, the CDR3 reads TGTGCAAGTCGCCACGGACTAGCGGGGAGGGAGACCCAGTACTTC. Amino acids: CASRHGLAGRETQYF.

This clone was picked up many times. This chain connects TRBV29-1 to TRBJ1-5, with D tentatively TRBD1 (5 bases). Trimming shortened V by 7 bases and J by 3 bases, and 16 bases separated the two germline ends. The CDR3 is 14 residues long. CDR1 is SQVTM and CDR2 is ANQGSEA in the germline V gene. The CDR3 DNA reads TGCAGCGCCGGCACAGGAGGAGCCAATCAGCCCCAGCATTTT. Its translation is CSAGTGGANQPQHF.

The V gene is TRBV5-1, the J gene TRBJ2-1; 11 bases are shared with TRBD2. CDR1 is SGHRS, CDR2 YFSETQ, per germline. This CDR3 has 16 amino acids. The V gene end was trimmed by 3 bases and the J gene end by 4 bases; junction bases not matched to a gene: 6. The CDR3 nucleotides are TGCGCCAGCAGCTCTTCCGGGACTAGCGGTTACAATGAGCAGTTCTTC. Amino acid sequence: CASSSSGTSGYNEQFF.

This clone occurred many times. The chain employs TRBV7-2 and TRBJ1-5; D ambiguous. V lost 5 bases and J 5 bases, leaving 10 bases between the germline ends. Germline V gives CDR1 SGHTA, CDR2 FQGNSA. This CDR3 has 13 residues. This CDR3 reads CASSPLIYQPQHF. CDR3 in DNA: TGTGCCAGCAGCCCACTGATATATCAGCCCCAGCATTTT.

The CDR3 loop is CASSLGTALNTEAFF. DNA of the CDR3: TGCGCCAGCAGCTTGGGGACAGCCTTGAACACTGAAGCTTTCTTT. The genes are TRBV5-1 and TRBJ1-1, with D perhaps matching TRBD1 (6 bases). The CDR3 length is 15 residues. The germline CDR1 and CDR2 sequences are SGHRS and YFSETQ. V shed 0 bases and J shed 0 bases, with 9 bases lying between them. The entire variable domain, with the rest obtained from reference TRBV5-1 and TRBJ1-1, is as follows: KAGVTQTPRYLIKTRGQQVTLSCSPISGHRSVSWYQQTPGQGLQFLFEYFSETQRNKGNFPGRFSGRQFSNSRSEMNVSTLELGDSALYLCASSLGTALNTEAFFGQGTRLTVV.

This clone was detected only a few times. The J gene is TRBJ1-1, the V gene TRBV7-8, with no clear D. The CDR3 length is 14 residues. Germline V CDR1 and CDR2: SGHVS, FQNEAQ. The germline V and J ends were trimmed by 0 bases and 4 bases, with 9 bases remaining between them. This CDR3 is CASSLARLSTEAFF. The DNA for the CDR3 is TGTGCCAGCAGCTTAGCGCGGTTATCCACTGAAGCTTTCTTT.

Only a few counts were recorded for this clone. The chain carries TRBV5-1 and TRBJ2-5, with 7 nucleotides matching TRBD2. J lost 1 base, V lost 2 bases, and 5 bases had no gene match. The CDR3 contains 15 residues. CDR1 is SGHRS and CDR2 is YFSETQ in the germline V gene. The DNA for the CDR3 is TGCGCCAGCAGCTTAGGGCGGGGGACCCAAGAGACCCAGTACTTC. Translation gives CASSLGRGTQETQYF.

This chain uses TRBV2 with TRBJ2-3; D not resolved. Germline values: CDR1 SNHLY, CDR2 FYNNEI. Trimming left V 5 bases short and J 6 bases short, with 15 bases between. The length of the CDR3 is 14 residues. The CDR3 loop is CASSPTTGGDTQYF. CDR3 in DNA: TGTGCCAGCAGTCCCACGACCGGCGGTGATACGCAGTATTTT.

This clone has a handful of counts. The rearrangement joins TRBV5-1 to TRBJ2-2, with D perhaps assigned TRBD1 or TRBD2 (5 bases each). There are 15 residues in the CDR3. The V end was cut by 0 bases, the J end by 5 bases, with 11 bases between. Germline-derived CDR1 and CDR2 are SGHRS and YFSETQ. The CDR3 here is CASSLEGRSTGELFF. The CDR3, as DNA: TGCGCCAGCAGCTTGGAGGGACGGTCAACCGGGGAGCTGTTTTTT.